Presented here are 23 T cell receptor beta chains from one specimen sequenced in a study of cytomegalovirus exposure and HLA in healthy donors. The PCR used 60 Vbeta and 13 Jbeta primers. The data were produced by immunoSEQ multiplex PCR, yet TCRdb's version contains in-frame clones alone and is incomplete. The sample has 110,000 or so clones; under 80% are singletons. Material: PBMCs. The receptors were sampled from a woman between 50 and 59 years old in good health and CMV-seropositive.

V gene TRBV29-1 combines with J gene TRBJ1-5, with TRBD1 as a possible D gene (5 bases). Trimming took off 8 bases at V and 2 bases at J, with 10 bases between the two ends. This CDR3 has 12 amino acids. Per the germline V gene, CDR1 is SQVTM and CDR2 is ANQGSEA. CDR3 amino acids: CSIREGNQPQHF. Written as DNA, the CDR3 is TGCAGCATCAGGGAAGGCAATCAGCCCCAGCATTTT.

The rearrangement uses TRBV6-1 and TRBJ1-4, with D possibly TRBD1 on 5 matching bases. The germline V gene has CDR1 MNHNS and CDR2 SASEGT. V lost 4 bases to trimming and J lost 0 bases, with 15 bases between them. The length of the CDR3 is 17 residues. The CDR3 here is CASSARQTLPTNEKLFF. CDR3 coding DNA: TGTGCCAGCAGTGCAAGACAGACGCTTCCAACTAATGAAAAACTGTTTTTT.

The chain combines TRBV4-3 with TRBJ1-2; D is perhaps TRBD1 (6 bases). The CDR3 length is 13 residues. The ends were cut back, 3 bases at V and 4 bases at J, with 9 bases in the middle. CDR1 and CDR2 from the germline V gene are LGHNA and YSLEER. The CDR3 is CASSHQGSYGYTF. Here the CDR3 DNA reads TGCGCCAGCAGCCACCAGGGGAGCTATGGCTACACCTTC.

The V and J genes are TRBV28 and TRBJ2-3; 7 nucleotides match TRBD2. Trimming at V came to 4 bases and at J to 5 bases, leaving 12 bases not matched to a gene. Germline CDR1 MDHEN, CDR2 SYDVKM. This CDR3 contains 16 residues. The DNA of the CDR3 is TGTGCCAGCAGTTCTTTTATTGCGGGGAGGGTAGATACGCAGTATTTT. Translated: CASSSFIAGRVDTQYF.

J is TRBJ1-4 and V is TRBV18; tentative D call: TRBD1 (5 bases). The CDR3 spans 14 residues. The ends were cut back, 6 bases at V and 1 base at J, with 9 bases in the middle. Germline V gene data show CDR1 as KGHSH and CDR2 as LQKENI. CDR3 protein: CASSTDRTNEKLFF. CDR3 nucleotide sequence: TGTGCCAGCTCCACAGACAGAACTAATGAAAAACTGTTTTTT.

The CDR3 bases are TGCAGCGTGAAACAGGAGGGGAGCATGAACACTGAAGCTTTCTTT. Its protein product is CSVKQEGSMNTEAFF. The gene calls are TRBV29-1 and TRBJ1-1, with a tentative D call TRBD1 (5 bases). The CDR3 contains 15 residues. Germline CDR1 and CDR2: SQVTM and ANQGSEA. Trimming removed 6 bases at V and 0 bases at J, with 17 bases between.

The rearrangement joins TRBV7-9 to TRBJ2-5; TRBD2 agrees at 7 bases. The CDR3 is 14 residues long. Trimming at V came to 5 bases and at J to 2 bases, leaving 5 bases not matched to a gene. Germline-derived CDR1 and CDR2 are SEHNR and FQNEAQ (reference sequence). The DNA of the CDR3 is TGTGCCAGCAGCCCTGGGACTACGCAAGAGACCCAGTACTTC. It translates to CASSPGTTQETQYF.

V and J are TRBV7-8 and TRBJ2-7; 8 bases align to TRBD1. Germline CDR1 and CDR2: SGHVS and FQNEAQ. The trim removed 1 base at V and 1 base at J, leaving 6 bases unmatched. CDR3 length: 16 amino acids. The CDR3 DNA reads as TGTGCCAGCAGCTTAGGACAGGGGACCCGGTCCTACGAGCAGTACTTC. This encodes CASSLGQGTRSYEQYF.

The rearrangement links TRBV28 to TRBJ2-7, with D tentatively TRBD1 (6 bases). The CDR3 extends over 14 amino acids. V dropped 3 bases and J dropped 5 bases, with 14 bases sitting between them. Germline CDR1 MDHEN, CDR2 SYDVKM. The CDR3 sequence is CASSFLGGANEQYF. The DNA of the CDR3 is TGTGCCAGCAGTTTTTTAGGGGGAGCCAACGAGCAGTACTTC. Variable domain in full (rest from reference TRBV28 and TRBJ2-7): DVKVTQSSRYLVKRTGEKVFLECVQDMDHENMFWYRQDPGLGLRLIYFSYDVKMKEKGDIPEGYSVSREKKERFSLILESASTNQTSMYLCASSFLGGANEQYFGPGTRLTVT.

This sequence joins TRBV11-3 and TRBJ2-7; 11 bases align to TRBD1. Germline trimming cut 6 bases from V and 4 bases from J; bases unmatched to any gene: 5. The germline V gene encodes CDR1 SGHNT and CDR2 YENEEA. This CDR3 comprises 14 residues. CDR3 DNA sequence: TGTGCCAGCAGGGGGACAGGGGGAATTTACGAGCAGTACTTC. It codes for CASRGTGGIYEQYF.

In nucleotides, the CDR3 is TGTGCCTGGAAAATGGGCAGGGGTTTTGAAAAACTGTTTTTT. It yields the protein CAWKMGRGFEKLFF. The J gene is TRBJ1-4, the V gene TRBV30; the D gene is possibly TRBD1 (6 bases). The V end lost 4 bases, the J end lost 7 bases, and 16 bases lay between the germline ends. CDR1 and CDR2 from the germline V gene are GTSNPN and SVGIG (reference sequence). This CDR3 is built from 14 residues.

The rearrangement uses TRBV6-6 and TRBJ1-3; no reliable D call. The CDR3 runs to 14 residues. Trimming removed 4 bases from V and 0 bases from J, with 7 bases in between. Germline lookup yields CDR1 MNHNY and CDR2 SVGAGI (reference sequence). The CDR3 region has the DNA TGTGCCAGCAGTTTACTCGACTCTGGAAACACCATATATTTT. Its translation: CASSLLDSGNTIYF.

The chain has TRBV6-1 and TRBJ2-2; D unclear. The CDR3 is 15 amino acids. V was pared by 8 bases and J by 4 bases, with 17 bases between. In germline, CDR1 is MNHNS, CDR2 SASEGT. CDR3 coding DNA: TGTGCCAGCTGTATGGATGCCTCAGGCACCGGGGAGCTGTTTTTT. Protein sequence: CASCMDASGTGELFF.

V gene TRBV28 combines with J gene TRBJ1-1, with D possibly matching TRBD1 (5 bases). V was cut by 2 bases and J by 2 bases, with 12 bases left in between. CDR3 size: 15 residues. The germline gives CDR1 MDHEN, CDR2 SYDVKM. CDR3 DNA sequence: TGTGCCAGCAGTTTACGTGACAGCCTTAACACTGAAGCTTTCTTT. Encoded protein: CASSLRDSLNTEAFF.

This rearrangement joins TRBV7-9 to TRBJ1-3; TRBD1 is a possible D gene (6 bases). The germline V gene has CDR1 SEHNR and CDR2 FQNEAQ (reference sequence). This CDR3 has 15 residues. The V and J ends lost 2 bases and 2 bases respectively, with 10 bases between them. CDR3 DNA: TGTGCCAGCAGCTTACTCTCAGGGGCTGGAAACACCATATATTTT. It specifies CASSLLSGAGNTIYF. The variable domain in full, with the rest retrieved from reference TRBV7-9 and TRBJ1-3, is DTGVSQNPRHKITKRGQNVTFRCDPISEHNRLYWYRQTLGQGPEFLTYFQNEAQLEKSRLLSDRFSAERPKGSFSTLEIQRTEQGDSAMYLCASSLLSGAGNTIYFGEGSWLTVV.

This clone was seen a few times. The rearrangement joins TRBV6-1 to TRBJ2-7; perhaps TRBD2 as D (5 bases). The length of the CDR3 is 13 residues. V lost 8 bases to trimming and J lost 2 bases, with 13 bases between them. CDR1 MNHNS and CDR2 SASEGT come from the germline V gene. CDR3 DNA sequence: TGTGCCAGCCGTGGTGGGAGTGCCTACGAGCAGTACGTC. It is translated as CASRGGSAYEQYV.

This clone came up once. This chain connects TRBV5-1 to TRBJ2-3; 12 bases align to TRBD2. Germline V CDR1 and CDR2: SGHRS, YFSETQ. The ends lost 6 bases at V and 1 base at J; junction bases unmatched: 3. This CDR3 has 15 amino acids. The CDR3 nucleotides are TGCGCCAGCACCACTAGCGGGGGGCGCACAGATACGCAGTATTTT. Amino acid sequence: CASTTSGGRTDTQYF. Filled out from reference TRBV5-1 and TRBJ2-3, the complete variable domain reads KAGVTQTPRYLIKTRGQQVTLSCSPISGHRSVSWYQQTPGQGLQFLFEYFSETQRNKGNFPGRFSGRQFSNSRSEMNVSTLELGDSALYLCASTTSGGRTDTQYFGPGTRLTVL.

The rearrangement links TRBV7-9 to TRBJ1-2, with 7 bases that match TRBD1. Germline V gene data show CDR1 as SEHNR and CDR2 as FQNEAQ (reference sequence). The CDR3 length is 14 residues. V lost 3 bases to trimming and J lost 1 base; unmatched junction nucleotides: 2. CDR3: CASSFGTVNYGYTF. The CDR3, as DNA: TGTGCCAGCAGCTTCGGGACAGTTAACTATGGCTACACCTTC.

This clone was observed a single time. The chain has TRBV25-1 and TRBJ1-1; weak D call: TRBD1 (6 bases). This CDR3 has 15 residues. CDR1 MGHDK and CDR2 SYGVNS come from the germline V gene. V was trimmed by 2 bases and J by 3 bases, leaving 13 bases between them. DNA of the CDR3: TGTGCCAGCAGTGAACCACAGGGACATCACACTGAAGCTTTCTTT. Its protein is CASSEPQGHHTEAFF.

The V call is TRBV6-5, the J call TRBJ1-1, with a tentative D call TRBD1 (6 bases). This CDR3 has 15 residues. The V gene's germline CDR1 is MNHEY and CDR2 SVGAGI. V was cut by 2 bases and J by 2 bases, with 12 bases left in between. This chain's CDR3 is CASSYGGTLNTEAFF. CDR3 coding DNA: TGTGCCAGCAGTTACGGGGGCACCCTTAACACTGAAGCTTTCTTT.

In DNA form, the CDR3 reads TGCGCCAGCAGGAACAATCCCGATACGCAGTATTTT. It encodes CASRNNPDTQYF. The rearrangement links TRBV10-2 to TRBJ2-3; no clear D. Germline V gene sequence: CDR1 WSHSY, CDR2 SAAADI. Trimming shortened V by 6 bases and J by 6 bases, and 10 bases separated the two germline ends. The CDR3 extends over 12 amino acids.

J is TRBJ2-7 and V is TRBV4-3; tentatively, D is TRBD1 (7 bases). V dropped 1 base and J dropped 1 base, with 14 bases sitting between them. From germline, CDR1 is LGHNA and CDR2 YSLEER. The CDR3 covers 16 residues. CDR3 protein: CASSQVRGAESYEQYF. CDR3 DNA sequence: TGCGCCAGCAGCCAAGTCAGGGGGGCCGAATCCTACGAGCAGTACTTC.

The chain combines TRBV18 with TRBJ2-7; 14 nucleotides match TRBD2. The germline V gene encodes CDR1 KGHSH and CDR2 LQKENI. Trimming removed 2 bases from V and 4 bases from J; junction bases left unmatched: 1. CDR3 length: 15 amino acids. The CDR3 DNA reads as TGTGCCAGCTCACCAGGGACTAGCGGGGGTTACGAGCAGTACTTC. It specifies CASSPGTSGGYEQYF.